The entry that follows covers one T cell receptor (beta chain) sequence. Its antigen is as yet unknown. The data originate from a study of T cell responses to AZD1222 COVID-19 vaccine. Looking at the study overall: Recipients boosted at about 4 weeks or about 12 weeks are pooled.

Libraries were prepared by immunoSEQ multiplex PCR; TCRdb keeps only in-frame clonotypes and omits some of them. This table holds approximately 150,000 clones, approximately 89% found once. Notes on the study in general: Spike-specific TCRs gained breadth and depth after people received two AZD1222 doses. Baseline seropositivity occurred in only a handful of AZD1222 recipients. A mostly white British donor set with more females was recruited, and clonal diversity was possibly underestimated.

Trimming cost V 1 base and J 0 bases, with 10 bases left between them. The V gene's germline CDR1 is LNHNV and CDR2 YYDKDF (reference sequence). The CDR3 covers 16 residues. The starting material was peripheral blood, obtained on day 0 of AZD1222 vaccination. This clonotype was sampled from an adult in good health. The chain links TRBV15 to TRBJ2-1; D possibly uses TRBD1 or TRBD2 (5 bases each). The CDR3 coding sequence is TGTGCCACCAGCAGAGGAGGGGCTGACTCCTACAATGAGCAGTTCTTC. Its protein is CATSRGGADSYNEQFF.